The rows below give T cell receptor beta chains drawn from one sample of a study of chemoradiotherapy in HPV16-positive cancers. TCRdb's copy holds only in-frame clones and misses some; the assay was immunoSEQ multiplex PCR. The repertoire holds 14,000 or so clones, with around 74% as singletons. This material was obtained from a patient who underwent chemoradiotherapy. Every receptor here comes from a human donor with HPV-associated anogenital cancer. The CDR3 runs from the conserved cysteine through the conserved F or W. D genes are given only for firm matches.

V gene	J gene	D gene	CDR3 protein
TRBV7-9	TRBJ1-1	TRBD1	CASSFGTDTEAFF
TRBV19	TRBJ1-4	-	CASSTDTAKLFF
TRBV6-6	TRBJ2-5	TRBD1	CASSYSGQGIRETQYF
TRBV7-8	TRBJ1-5	-	CASSLETTEFDQPQHF
TRBV7-2	TRBJ2-2	TRBD1	CASSFDRGRTGELFF
TRBV2	TRBJ2-3	-	CASRWRQVVLPTSTDTQYF
TRBV7-9	TRBJ1-6	-	CASSLTGSPLHF
TRBV11-2	TRBJ2-3	-	CASSQKRDSRNTDTQYF
TRBV4-2	TRBJ2-3	TRBD2	CASSQDGVAGGPDTQYF
TRBV28	TRBJ1-1	-	CASSLVGNTEAFF
TRBV11-2	TRBJ2-7	-	CASSISRLHYEQYF
TRBV11-2	TRBJ2-7	TRBD1	CASSLSVPGTGTYEQYF
TRBV5-4	TRBJ1-1	-	CASSFGNTEAFF
TRBV28	TRBJ2-7	-	CATAGGYEQYF
TRBV10-3	TRBJ2-3	TRBD2	CAISEGGLAGADTQYF
TRBV6-1	TRBJ2-7	TRBD2	CASSNSGLRSYEQYF
TRBV5-1	TRBJ2-5	-	CASRTVPGEETQYF
TRBV15	TRBJ1-5	-	CATSRGRAFGSNQPQHF
TRBV7-2	TRBJ2-7	-	CASSLASGRRGEQYF
TRBV6-6	TRBJ1-1	TRBD1	CASSPGGTEAFF
TRBV5-1	TRBJ1-1	-	CASSPTQGLAGAFF
TRBV4-2	TRBJ2-1	-	CASSQGLDGNNEQFF
TRBV6-6	TRBJ1-1	-	CATLQREVNTEAFF
TRBV25-1	TRBJ2-3	TRBD2	CASSDTSGGADTQYF
TRBV4-3	TRBJ1-2	-	CASSSQLVSAGDYGYTF
TRBV5-6	TRBJ2-5	-	CASSKDEGETQYF
TRBV2	TRBJ1-1	-	CASRESRAANTEAFF
TRBV10-3	TRBJ2-1	-	CAISESNHPYNEQFF
TRBV2	TRBJ2-7	-	CASAAQGRSEQYF
TRBV6-6	TRBJ1-6	TRBD1	CASSYAGQGGSPLHF
TRBV6-1	TRBJ2-7	-	CATLIGGSYEQYF
TRBV27	TRBJ1-5	-	CASSLVGDSNQPQHF
TRBV27	TRBJ2-2	-	CASSLLPTVTGELFF
TRBV2	TRBJ2-1	-	CASSEGQQLSYNEQFF
TRBV11-3	TRBJ2-3	TRBD2	CASSFLAGGRTDTQYF
TRBV2	TRBJ1-1	TRBD1	CASSEGQGAVTEAFF
TRBV30	TRBJ1-2	-	CAWSPQGGSGYTF
TRBV4-3	TRBJ1-2	-	CASSQGDYYGYTF
TRBV14	TRBJ2-4	-	CASSRKQVLAKNIQYF
TRBV28	TRBJ1-4	-	CASSLDREAKLFF
TRBV6-1	TRBJ2-7	-	CASSFLEQYF
TRBV14	TRBJ2-1	-	CASSHVKFNEQFF
TRBV14	TRBJ2-7	-	CASSARAAYEQYF